Following are 21 T cell receptor beta chains from one sample sequenced in a study of blood T cell repertoires in COVID-19. Using immunoSEQ multiplex PCR, the repertoire was profiled, and TCRdb retains in-frame clones only, with some absent. In the table there are about 250,000 clones, 88% of which are singletons. Sample: peripheral blood. The receptor source for this set is a woman aged 25-40 years with COVID-19, enrolled during active disease.

This chain connects TRBV19 to TRBJ2-1, with D tentatively TRBD2 (5 bases). The CDR3 runs 16 residues. V shed 5 bases and J shed 0 bases, with 14 bases lying between them. The germline V gene encodes CDR1 LNHDA and CDR2 SQIVND (reference sequence). CDR3 sequence (DNA): TGTGCCAGTAGTCTCCGACTATCGGACTCCTACAATGAGCAGTTCTTC. It is translated as CASSLRLSDSYNEQFF.

V is TRBV2 and J is TRBJ2-2; no definite D call. The CDR3 is made up of 15 amino acids. The V end was cut by 4 bases, the J end by 3 bases, with 12 bases between. Per germline, CDR1 SNHLY and CDR2 FYNNEI. CDR3 in amino acids: CASSGLPSDTGELFF. DNA for the CDR3: TGTGCCAGCAGTGGACTGCCCTCCGACACCGGGGAGCTGTTTTTT. The whole variable domain, filled in from reference TRBV2 and TRBJ2-2, reads EPEVTQTPSHQVTQMGQEVILRCVPISNHLYFYWYRQILGQKVEFLVSFYNNEISEKSEIFDDQFSVERPDGSNFTLKIRSTKLEDSAMYFCASSGLPSDTGELFFGEGSRLTVL.

The genes are TRBV7-8 and TRBJ2-3, with D perhaps TRBD2 (5 bases). V dropped 4 bases and J dropped 4 bases, with 15 bases sitting between them. Germline values: CDR1 SGHVS, CDR2 FQNEAQ. The CDR3 covers 15 residues. In DNA form, the CDR3 reads TGTGCCAGCAGCTCAACGGGGTCTACCGCAGATACGCAGTATTTT. Protein sequence: CASSSTGSTADTQYF.

V usage is TRBV19 and J usage is TRBJ1-2, with D possibly matching TRBD1 (5 bases). Germline values: CDR1 LNHDA, CDR2 SQIVND (reference sequence). This CDR3 spans 11 amino acids. Between the trimmed V and J ends, which lost 9 bases and 2 bases, there was a span of 7 bases. CDR3 residues: CASRVNYGYTF. DNA for the CDR3: TGTGCCAGCAGGGTAAACTATGGCTACACCTTC.

This clone was picked up a small number of times. The V gene is TRBV6-6, the J gene TRBJ1-2; the D gene is possibly TRBD1 (6 bases). Between the trimmed V and J ends, which lost 7 bases and 4 bases, there was a span of 13 bases. The germline V gene has CDR1 MNHNY and CDR2 SVGAGI (reference sequence). This CDR3 comprises 13 residues. CDR3 in DNA: TGTGCCAGCACCCAGGGGCGGCCCTATGGCTACACCTTC. Residues: CASTQGRPYGYTF.

The V and J genes are TRBV28 and TRBJ1-6; the match to TRBD1 covers 8 bases. Germline-derived CDR1 and CDR2 are MDHEN and SYDVKM. V lost 7 bases and J lost 5; bases outside the gene matches: 16. The CDR3 contains 18 residues. The chain's CDR3 is CASMTGAVGGGHNSPLHF. For the CDR3, the DNA is TGTGCCAGCATGACAGGGGCAGTGGGAGGGGGACATAATTCACCCCTCCACTTT.

The rearrangement links TRBV4-1 to TRBJ2-7, with TRBD1 matching 8 bases. CDR1 and CDR2 from the germline V gene are MGHRA and YSYEKL. The V segment lost 5 bases and the J segment 2 bases; nucleotides outside the gene matches: 5. This CDR3 region has 14 residues. The CDR3: CASSSRTGTYEQYF. CDR3 coding DNA: TGCGCCAGCAGCTCCCGGACAGGGACCTACGAGCAGTACTTC.

The chain recombines TRBV7-2 with TRBJ1-6; D is unresolved. V was shortened by 2 bases and J by 7 bases, with 15 bases between the two germline ends. The CDR3 is 16 amino acids. Germline V gene sequence: CDR1 SGHTA, CDR2 FQGNSA. In DNA, the CDR3 is TGTGCCAGCAGCTTATTTGAGGGCTCGTTAAATTCACCCCTCCACTTT. Amino acids: CASSLFEGSLNSPLHF.

The chain links TRBV19 to TRBJ2-5, with TRBD1 matching 9 bases. This CDR3 is built from 13 residues. With 9 bases clipped from V and 3 bases from J, the junction kept 5 bases outside the gene matches. Germline V gene sequence: CDR1 LNHDA, CDR2 SQIVND (reference sequence). CDR3 protein: CASGGQGKETQYF. The CDR3 nucleotides read TGTGCCAGCGGGGGACAGGGAAAAGAGACCCAGTACTTC.

The rearrangement uses TRBV5-5 and TRBJ2-1; 9 nucleotides match TRBD2. The CDR3 contains 15 residues. The ends lost 4 bases at V and 2 bases at J; junction bases unmatched: 4. The germline V gene has CDR1 SGHKS and CDR2 YYEKEE (reference sequence). CDR3 coding DNA: TGTGCCAGCAGCATTAGCGGGAGTACCTACAATGAGCAGTTCTTC. It translates to CASSISGSTYNEQFF.

The CDR3 sequence is CASSDVASEYNEQFF. The CDR3 DNA reads TGTGCCAGCAGTGATGTGGCTAGCGAATACAATGAGCAGTTCTTC. This chain links TRBV6-1 with TRBJ2-1; a weak D match, TRBD2 (6 bases). Looked up from germline, CDR1 is MNHNS and CDR2 is SASEGT. The CDR3 has 15 residues. The ends were cut back, 3 bases at V and 4 bases at J, with 13 bases in the middle.

V usage is TRBV5-8 and J usage is TRBJ1-1; 7 nucleotides align to TRBD1. This CDR3 has 16 amino acids. Germline CDR1 and CDR2: SGHTS and YDEGEE. The trim removed 4 bases at V and 0 bases at J, leaving 9 bases unmatched. CDR3: CASSRQTGTVNTEAFF. CDR3 coding DNA: TGTGCCAGCAGCCGCCAGACCGGGACAGTGAACACTGAAGCTTTCTTT.

The chain couples TRBV7-2 to TRBJ1-2; 8 bases line up with TRBD1. Germline V gene lookup returns CDR1 SGHTA and CDR2 FQGNSA. Trimming at V came to 2 bases and at J to 4 bases, leaving 6 bases not matched to a gene. This CDR3 contains 15 residues. For the CDR3, the DNA is TGTGCCAGCAGCTTATTACAGGGGGGCTTCTATGGCTACACCTTC. Protein product: CASSLLQGGFYGYTF.

A remark on this clone: A read error may account for a junction end that differs from germline. The CDR3 loop reads CATSWGTARWDTQYF. The CDR3 DNA reads as TGTGCCACCAGTTGGGGGACAGCGCGTTGGGATACGCAGTATTTT. The chain carries TRBV10-3 and TRBJ2-3, with 7 bases matching TRBD1. This CDR3 contains 15 residues. Germline V gives CDR1 ENHRY, CDR2 SYGVKD.

V gene TRBV20-1 combines with J gene TRBJ1-3; 10 bases line up with TRBD1. V gave up 3 bases and J gave up 4 bases; unmatched junction bases: 3. Germline V gene sequence: CDR1 DFQATT, CDR2 SNEGSKA (reference sequence). The CDR3 has 14 residues. CDR3 region: CSASGTGVGNTIYF. The DNA for the CDR3 is TGCAGTGCTAGTGGGACAGGGGTCGGAAACACCATATATTTT.

The rearrangement uses TRBV20-1 and TRBJ2-1; perhaps TRBD2 as D (6 bases). Germline assignment: CDR1 DFQATT and CDR2 SNEGSKA (reference sequence). The CDR3 runs to 15 residues. V lost 3 bases and J 5 bases, leaving 17 bases between the germline ends. The CDR3 sequence: CSASRGLGTHNEQFF. The DNA of the CDR3 is TGCAGTGCTAGTCGGGGACTGGGGACCCACAATGAGCAGTTCTTC.

This clone appeared a single time. The gene calls are TRBV11-2 and TRBJ2-5; D is possibly TRBD2 (5 bases). CDR1 and CDR2 (germline): SGHAT, FQNNGV. This CDR3 comprises 15 residues. The V end was cut by 5 bases, the J end by 4 bases, with 17 bases between. This CDR3 is CASSPYPSPGETQYF. The CDR3 DNA is TGTGCCAGCAGCCCTTACCCTAGCCCTGGAGAGACCCAGTACTTC.

This clone was recorded only once. V and J are TRBV6-6 and TRBJ2-5; 9 nucleotides align to TRBD2. The CDR3 covers 21 residues. CDR1 and CDR2 (germline): MNHNY, SVGAGI (reference sequence). V shed 6 bases, J shed 2 bases, and the junction held 25 bases outside the gene matches. CDR3 region: CASSLNSPAGGLGRIQETQYF. CDR3 in DNA: TGTGCCAGCAGCCTTAACTCCCCAGCGGGGGGCCTTGGACGTATTCAAGAGACCCAGTACTTC.

This chain joins TRBV29-1 and TRBJ1-4; 7 nucleotides match TRBD1. CDR1 and CDR2 (germline): SQVTM, ANQGSEA. The J segment lost 4 bases and the V segment lost 5 bases, leaving 4 bases of the junction unmatched. The CDR3 length is 13 residues. CDR3 in amino acids: CSVRDSINEKLFF. Here the CDR3 DNA reads TGCAGCGTTAGGGACAGTATTAATGAAAAACTGTTTTTT.

The V gene is TRBV6-2 or TRBV6-3, the J gene TRBJ1-2; TRBD1 might be the D (5 bases). The CDR3 is made up of 13 amino acids. Germline CDR1 and CDR2: MNHEY and SVGEGT. V lost 4 bases to trimming and J lost 4 bases, with 10 bases between them. In DNA, the CDR3 is TGTGCCAGCAGTTTATTCGGGGGCTATGGCTACACCTTC. Translation: CASSLFGGYGYTF.

This clone was seen once. The V gene is TRBV28, the J gene TRBJ2-1, with 9 bases that match TRBD1. CDR3 length equals 16 residues. Germline V gives CDR1 MDHEN, CDR2 SYDVKM. With V trimmed by 5 bases and J by 4 bases, 9 bases remained unmatched. The CDR3 protein is CASSVRQGGSYNEQFF. The DNA of the CDR3 is TGTGCCAGCAGTGTACGACAGGGGGGCTCGTACAATGAGCAGTTCTTC.